A selection of T cell receptor beta chains follows, all from one sample in a study of blood T cell repertoires in COVID-19. Profiled with immunoSEQ multiplex PCR; TCRdb holds only in-frame clones, not every one. Of 220,000 or so clones in the sample, around 84% were seen once. Sequencing used peripheral blood. Source of these receptors: a middle-aged man who had recovered from COVID-19. The CDR3 runs from the conserved cysteine through the conserved F or W. The D gene is left open where the match is weak. For some rows the clone size is stated as once, few or many, or as a class when expanded; others skip it.

J: TRBJ1-5
size: -
V: TRBV6-1
D: -
CDR3: CASSDFRGYNQPQHF
DNA: TGTGCCAGCAGTGATTTTAGAGGGTACAATCAGCCCCAGCATTTT

J: TRBJ2-7
size: -
V: TRBV7-2
D: TRBD2
CDR3: CASGLAVSYEQYF
DNA: TGTGCCAGCGGACTAGCGGTCTCCTACGAGCAGTACTTC

J: TRBJ2-7
size: few
V: TRBV28
D: TRBD2
CDR3: CASSLNPPRAGGRYEQYF
DNA: TGTGCCAGCAGTTTAAACCCCCCCAGAGCGGGAGGCCGATACGAGCAGTACTTC

J: TRBJ2-1
size: -
V: TRBV7-9
D: -
CDR3: CASSLEAGTPHEQFF
DNA: TGTGCCAGCAGCTTGGAGGCAGGCACTCCCCATGAGCAGTTCTTC

J: TRBJ1-1
size: -
V: TRBV16
D: -
CDR3: CASSQLRGGTEAFF
DNA: TGTGCCAGCAGCCAATTAAGGGGGGGCACTGAAGCTTTCTTT

J: TRBJ1-1
size: -
V: TRBV6-1
D: -
CDR3: CASSEKGGGTEAFF
DNA: TGTGCCAGCAGTGAAAAGGGGGGGGGAACTGAAGCTTTCTTT

J: TRBJ1-6
size: few
V: TRBV27
D: -
CDR3: CASNARRGNSPLHF
DNA: TGTGCCAGCAACGCGAGGAGGGGAAATTCACCCCTCCACTTT

J: TRBJ2-3
size: -
V: TRBV27
D: TRBD2
CDR3: CASSSPGTSALSTQYF
DNA: TGTGCCAGCAGTTCGCCCGGGACTAGCGCGTTAAGTACGCAGTATTTT

J: TRBJ2-5
size: -
V: TRBV28
D: TRBD1
CDR3: CASSPSGTGRETQYF
DNA: TGTGCCAGCTCTCCTTCCGGGACAGGGAGAGAGACCCAGTACTTC

J: TRBJ1-2
size: -
V: TRBV7-9
D: -
CDR3: CASSLAPPRENGYTF
DNA: TGTGCCAGCAGCTTAGCGCCCCCCAGGGAAAACGGCTACACCTTC

J: TRBJ1-1
size: -
V: TRBV6-6
D: -
CDR3: CASSYNDPSGTEAFF
DNA: TGTGCCAGCAGTTACAACGACCCGTCGGGCACTGAAGCTTTCTTT

J: TRBJ1-1
size: -
V: TRBV15
D: TRBD1
CDR3: CATSVRTGKAEAFF
DNA: TGTGCCACCAGCGTACGGACAGGGAAGGCTGAAGCTTTCTTT

J: TRBJ1-2
size: once
V: TRBV7-6
D: -
CDR3: CASSLAGGGRGYTF
DNA: TGTGCCAGCAGCTTAGCGGGTGGAGGCAGGGGCTACACCTTC

J: TRBJ1-3
size: -
V: TRBV21-1
D: -
CDR3: CASSKLDRSSVPGNTIYF
DNA: TGTGCCAGCAGCAAGTTGGACAGGTCCAGTGTTCCTGGAAACACCATATATTTT

J: TRBJ2-3
size: -
V: TRBV27
D: -
CDR3: CASSIQGARATSTDTQYF
DNA: TGTGCCAGCAGTATACAGGGAGCCCGAGCCACTAGCACAGATACGCAGTATTTT

J: TRBJ2-5
size: -
V: TRBV4-2
D: -
CDR3: CASSQEMAGSETQYF
DNA: TGTGCCAGCAGCCAAGAAATGGCAGGGTCGGAGACCCAGTACTTC

J: TRBJ2-7
size: -
V: TRBV2
D: TRBD1
CDR3: CASDRGWEQYF
DNA: TGTGCCAGCGACAGGGGATGGGAGCAGTACTTC

J: TRBJ1-3
size: -
V: TRBV19
D: TRBD1
CDR3: CASSSRTGGASGNTIYF
DNA: TGTGCCAGTAGTTCCCGGACAGGGGGCGCCTCTGGAAACACCATATATTTT

J: TRBJ1-2
size: once
V: TRBV28
D: -
CDR3: CASSPGQRSYTF
DNA: TGTGCCAGCAGTCCCGGACAACGAAGCTACACCTTC

J: TRBJ2-7
size: few
V: TRBV19
D: TRBD1
CDR3: CASSRDSSYEQYF
DNA: TGTGCCAGTAGCCGGGACAGCTCCTACGAGCAGTACTTC

J: TRBJ1-4
size: -
V: TRBV9
D: -
CDR3: CASSVGWAATNEKLFF
DNA: TGTGCCAGCAGCGTAGGATGGGCCGCAACTAATGAAAAACTGTTTTTT

J: TRBJ2-1
size: -
V: TRBV21-1
D: -
CDR3: CASRRAGPYNEQFF
DNA: TGTGCCAGCAGAAGAGCGGGACCCTACAATGAGCAGTTCTTC

J: TRBJ1-5
size: -
V: TRBV18
D: TRBD1
CDR3: CASSDSTGGLQPQHF
DNA: TGTGCCAGCTCAGATAGCACAGGGGGACTTCAGCCCCAGCATTTT

J: TRBJ2-1
size: -
V: TRBV5-1
D: TRBD1
CDR3: CASSFQTGGINEQFF
DNA: TGCGCCAGCAGCTTTCAAACAGGGGGGATAAATGAGCAGTTCTTC

J: TRBJ2-7
size: -
V: TRBV5-4
D: TRBD1
CDR3: CASSIPGQGGNEQYF
DNA: TGTGCCAGCAGCATCCCGGGACAGGGAGGGAACGAGCAGTACTTC

J: TRBJ2-5
size: -
V: TRBV28
D: TRBD2
CDR3: CASRAGQETQYF
DNA: TGTGCCAGTCGAGCGGGACAAGAGACCCAGTACTTC

J: TRBJ2-6
size: -
V: TRBV30
D: -
CDR3: CAWSRSLGANVLTF
DNA: TGTGCCTGGAGTCGTTCTCTAGGGGCCAACGTCCTGACTTTC

J: TRBJ1-2
size: few
V: TRBV27
D: TRBD1
CDR3: CASSSAGTGDLIYGYTF
DNA: TGTGCCAGCAGCTCTGCGGGGACAGGCGACCTTATCTATGGCTACACCTTC

J: TRBJ2-1
size: -
V: TRBV10-1
D: -
CDR3: CARDSEQFF
DNA: TGCGCCAGGGACTCTGAGCAGTTCTTC

J: TRBJ2-7
size: -
V: TRBV7-2
D: TRBD2
CDR3: CASSRLKTSGSLEQYF
DNA: TGTGCCAGCAGCCGCTTGAAGACTAGCGGGAGCCTCGAGCAGTACTTC

J: TRBJ2-3
size: -
V: TRBV11-2
D: TRBD2
CDR3: CASRLGGTSGRTDTQYF
DNA: TGTGCCAGCAGATTAGGCGGGACTAGCGGACGCACAGATACGCAGTATTTT

J: TRBJ2-3
size: -
V: TRBV5-1
D: TRBD2
CDR3: CASSFAPLAGRTDTQYF
DNA: TGCGCCAGCAGCTTCGCACCTTTAGCGGGACGCACAGATACGCAGTATTTT

J: TRBJ2-3
size: -
V: TRBV7-2
D: -
CDR3: CASTFTGTDTQYF
DNA: TGTGCCAGCACCTTTACAGGCACAGATACGCAGTATTTT

J: TRBJ2-1
size: -
V: TRBV18
D: TRBD2
CDR3: CASSPTSGMVSEQFF
DNA: TGTGCCAGCTCACCGACTAGCGGGATGGTTAGTGAGCAGTTCTTC

J: TRBJ1-2
size: -
V: TRBV30
D: TRBD1
CDR3: CAWSAYTGAGGYTF
DNA: TGTGCCTGGAGTGCCTACACAGGGGCGGGGGGCTACACCTTC

J: TRBJ1-6
size: -
V: TRBV7-2
D: -
CDR3: CASSRKTAAGLHF
DNA: TGTGCCAGCAGCAGGAAGACGGCCGCGGGCCTCCACTTT

J: TRBJ2-1
size: -
V: TRBV27
D: -
CDR3: CASSFYPGTGYNEQFF
DNA: TGTGCCAGCAGTTTCTACCCCGGGACTGGGTACAATGAGCAGTTCTTC

J: TRBJ2-1
size: -
V: TRBV12-3/TRBV12-4
D: -
CDR3: CASSLDSDEQFF
DNA: TGTGCCAGCAGTCTAGACAGTGATGAGCAGTTCTTC

J: TRBJ1-5
size: -
V: TRBV5-1
D: TRBD1
CDR3: CASSRVRGTEGNQPQHF
DNA: TGCGCCAGCAGCCGGGTAAGAGGGACAGAGGGCAATCAGCCCCAGCATTTT

J: TRBJ2-2
size: -
V: TRBV27
D: -
CDR3: CASSLLSGRETGELFF
DNA: TGTGCCAGCAGTTTATTATCCGGGAGAGAAACCGGGGAGCTGTTTTTT

J: TRBJ2-5
size: -
V: TRBV18
D: -
CDR3: CASSSYQETQYF
DNA: TGTGCCAGCTCGTCGTACCAAGAGACCCAGTACTTC